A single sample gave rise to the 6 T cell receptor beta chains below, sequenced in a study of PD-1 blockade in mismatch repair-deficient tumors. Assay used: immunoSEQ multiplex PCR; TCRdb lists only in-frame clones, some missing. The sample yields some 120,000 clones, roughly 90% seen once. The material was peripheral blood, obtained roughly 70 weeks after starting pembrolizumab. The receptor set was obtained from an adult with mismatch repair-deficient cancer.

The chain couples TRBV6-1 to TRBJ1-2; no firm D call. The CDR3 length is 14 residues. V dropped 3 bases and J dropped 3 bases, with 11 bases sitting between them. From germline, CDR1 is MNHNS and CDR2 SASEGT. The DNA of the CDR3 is TGTGCCAGCAGTGATAGCATCGGGGACTATGGCTACACCTTC. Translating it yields CASSDSIGDYGYTF.

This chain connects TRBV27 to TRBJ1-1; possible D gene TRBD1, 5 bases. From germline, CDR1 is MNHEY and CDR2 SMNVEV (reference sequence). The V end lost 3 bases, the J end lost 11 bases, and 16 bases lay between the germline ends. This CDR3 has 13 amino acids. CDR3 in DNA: TGTGCCAGCAGTTTGGGGCAAAAGGGTGAGGCTTTCTTT. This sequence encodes CASSLGQKGEAFF.

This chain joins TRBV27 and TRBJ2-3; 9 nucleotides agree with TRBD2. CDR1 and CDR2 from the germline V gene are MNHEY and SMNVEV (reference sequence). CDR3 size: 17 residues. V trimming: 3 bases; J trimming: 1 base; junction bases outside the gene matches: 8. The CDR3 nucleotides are TGTGCCAGCAGTTTCCTTGCGGGAGGGCCTGGCACAGATACGCAGTATTTT. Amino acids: CASSFLAGGPGTDTQYF.

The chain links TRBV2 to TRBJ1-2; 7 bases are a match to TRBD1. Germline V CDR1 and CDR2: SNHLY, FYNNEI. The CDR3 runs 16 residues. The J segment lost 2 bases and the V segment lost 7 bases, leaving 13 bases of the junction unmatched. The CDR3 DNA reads TGTGCCAGCACCCTGAAGGGGACAGTCCCAAACTATGGCTACACCTTC. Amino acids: CASTLKGTVPNYGYTF. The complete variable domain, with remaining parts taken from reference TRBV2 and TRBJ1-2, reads EPEVTQTPSHQVTQMGQEVILRCVPISNHLYFYWYRQILGQKVEFLVSFYNNEISEKSEIFDDQFSVERPDGSNFTLKIRSTKLEDSAMYFCASTLKGTVPNYGYTFGSGTRLTVV.

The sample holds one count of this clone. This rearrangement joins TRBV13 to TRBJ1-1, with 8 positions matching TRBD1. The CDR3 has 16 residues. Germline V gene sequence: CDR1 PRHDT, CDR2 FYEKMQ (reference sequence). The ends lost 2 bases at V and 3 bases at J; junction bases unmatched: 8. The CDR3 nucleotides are TGTGCCAGCAGCTTAATGCAGGGGGCTTCTTACACTGAAGCTTTCTTT. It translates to CASSLMQGASYTEAFF.

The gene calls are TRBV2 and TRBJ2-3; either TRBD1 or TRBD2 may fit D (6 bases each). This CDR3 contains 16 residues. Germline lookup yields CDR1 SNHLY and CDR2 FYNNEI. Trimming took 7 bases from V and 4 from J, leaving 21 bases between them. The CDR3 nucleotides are TGTGCCAGCACACCGGGAACAGGGAGGTTCGCAGATACGCAGTATTTT. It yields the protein CASTPGTGRFADTQYF.